This TCR beta chain came from a study of T cell clonality in common variable immunodeficiency. Sequencing used immunoSEQ multiplex PCR; TCRdb keeps in-frame clones, though not all of them. The sample holds tens of thousands of clones, and no clone turns up only once. Points from the study as a whole: CVID patient heterogeneity limited repertoire-clinical complication correlations. In common variable immunodeficiency, TCR beta chains reportedly carried fewer deletions and N-nucleotide insertions. Fewer TCRbeta clones were shared among CVID subjects than controls.

CDR1 is LNHDA, CDR2 SQIVND, per germline (reference sequence). Trimming removed 5 bases from V and 7 bases from J; junction bases left unmatched: 5. The CDR3 sequence is 14 residues long. This clone came up many times. Its antigen is not known. The read stops 3 residues short of the end of the CDR3; the missing end is completed from the germline J gene. No CVID subject was ill or on immunomodulatory drugs when sampled. The chain recombines TRBV19 with TRBJ1-4, with 9 bases fitting TRBD1. The specimen sequenced was peripheral blood mononuclear cells. The sequence came from a human donor with common variable immunodeficiency. CDR3 sequence: CASSEGQGPEKLFF. Partial CDR3 DNA: TGTGCCAGTAGTGAGGGACAGGGTCCTGAAAAA.